Listed below are T cell receptor beta chains from one sample, sequenced in a study of chemoradiotherapy in HPV16-positive cancers. Profiled with immunoSEQ multiplex PCR; TCRdb holds only in-frame clones, not every one. In the table there are roughly 14,000 clones, roughly 87% of which are singletons. The sample consisted of tumor tissue, taken from a patient who underwent chemoradiotherapy. The origin of the receptors is a human donor with HPV-associated anogenital cancer. Both conserved end residues are part of each CDR3. D genes are given only for firm matches.

v_gene: TRBV11-3; d_gene: -; j_gene: TRBJ2-2; CDR3aa: CASSLDTGSYSGELFF; CDR3nt: TGTGCCAGCAGCTTAGATACTGGTAGTTACAGCGGGGAGCTGTTTTTT
v_gene: TRBV7-2; d_gene: TRBD2; j_gene: TRBJ2-7; CDR3aa: CASSRTSSYEQYF; CDR3nt: TGTGCCAGCAGCCGGACTAGCTCCTACGAGCAGTACTTC
v_gene: TRBV5-1; d_gene: -; j_gene: TRBJ2-7; CDR3aa: CASSSAGVLGAHEQYF; CDR3nt: TGCGCCAGCAGCTCCGCCGGCGTCCTGGGGGCTCACGAGCAGTACTTC
v_gene: TRBV18; d_gene: -; j_gene: TRBJ2-2; CDR3aa: CASSPPVEANTGELFF; CDR3nt: TGTGCCAGCTCACCACCTGTGGAGGCGAACACCGGGGAGCTGTTTTTT
v_gene: TRBV5-1; d_gene: -; j_gene: TRBJ2-2; CDR3aa: CASSSGEKAGELFF; CDR3nt: TGCGCCAGCAGCTCAGGGGAAAAGGCCGGGGAGCTGTTTTTT
v_gene: TRBV5-5; d_gene: TRBD2; j_gene: TRBJ2-1; CDR3aa: CASSLVMASGSISEQFF; CDR3nt: TGTGCCAGCAGCTTGGTAATGGCTAGCGGGAGTATCAGTGAGCAGTTCTTC
v_gene: TRBV14; d_gene: -; j_gene: TRBJ2-3; CDR3aa: CASSTFSTTVTDTQYF; CDR3nt: TGTGCCAGCAGCACATTTAGCACAACGGTCACAGATACGCAGTATTTT
v_gene: TRBV12-5; d_gene: -; j_gene: TRBJ1-2; CDR3aa: CASGLVGARSLYGYTF; CDR3nt: TGTGCTAGTGGTTTGGTAGGGGCCCGCAGTCTCTATGGCTACACCTTC
v_gene: TRBV19; d_gene: -; j_gene: TRBJ2-1; CDR3aa: CASSIGLGSYNEQFF; CDR3nt: TGTGCCAGTAGTATAGGGCTCGGGTCCTACAATGAGCAGTTCTTC
v_gene: TRBV18; d_gene: -; j_gene: TRBJ1-2; CDR3aa: CASSPSRLGDLGYTF; CDR3nt: TGTGCCAGCTCACCGTCTCGTCTGGGGGATCTTGGCTACACCTTC
v_gene: TRBV7-8; d_gene: TRBD2; j_gene: TRBJ2-5; CDR3aa: CASSSKPGSGTQETQYF; CDR3nt: TGTGCCAGCAGCTCCAAGCCGGGGAGCGGGACTCAAGAGACCCAGTACTTC
v_gene: TRBV4-2; d_gene: -; j_gene: TRBJ2-2; CDR3aa: CASSTKQGGTGELFF; CDR3nt: TGTGCCAGCAGCACGAAACAGGGTGGAACCGGGGAGCTGTTTTTT
v_gene: TRBV7-6; d_gene: TRBD1; j_gene: TRBJ1-1; CDR3aa: CASSLSPGTGADTEAFF; CDR3nt: TGTGCCAGCAGCCTTAGTCCCGGGACAGGGGCGGACACTGAAGCTTTCTTT
v_gene: TRBV10-1; d_gene: TRBD2; j_gene: TRBJ2-5; CDR3aa: CASSDGGRGIETQYF; CDR3nt: TGCGCCAGCAGTGATGGCGGGAGGGGAATAGAGACCCAGTACTTC
v_gene: TRBV13; d_gene: TRBD2; j_gene: TRBJ2-1; CDR3aa: CASRPEGGRVYEQFF; CDR3nt: TGTGCCAGCAGGCCTGAGGGCGGGAGGGTCTATGAGCAGTTCTTC
v_gene: TRBV15; d_gene: -; j_gene: TRBJ1-1; CDR3aa: CATSRGRTVGGWAFF; CDR3nt: TGTGCCACCAGCAGAGGCCGGACTGTTGGGGGATGGGCTTTCTTT